These T cell receptor beta chains were read from a single sample in a study of T cells in Graves' hyperthyroidism and ophthalmopathy. TCRdb re-analysed the multiplex PCR reads in MiXCR, keeping a single row per CDR3 protein. The repertoire holds hundreds of thousands of distinct CDR3 sequences, with roughly 15% as singletons. Sequencing input: blood. The receptors come from a woman between 45 and 65 years old with Graves' ophthalmopathy. The CDR3 runs from the conserved cysteine through the conserved F or W. D genes are given only for firm matches. Size tells how often a clone was seen (once, few, many) or the class of an expanded clone, and some rows leave it out.

cdr3_length	v_call	clone_size	j_call	d_call	cdr3_aa	cdr3_nt
17	TRBV7-2	few	TRBJ1-5	-	CASSFGRGHLPYQPQHF	TGTGCCAGCAGCTTTGGTCGGGGACACTTACCGTATCAGCCCCAGCATTTT
12	TRBV5-1	many	TRBJ2-7	-	CASSSGSNEQYF	TGCGCCAGCAGCAGTGGGAGTAACGAGCAGTACTTC
16	TRBV5-6	-	TRBJ2-3	-	CASTYQNRYITDTQCF	TGTGCCAGCACCTATCAGAATCGCTACATCACAGATACGCAGTGTTTT
15	TRBV7-9	few	TRBJ2-7	-	CASSPLHRLTYEQYF	TGTGCCAGCAGCCCCCTCCACAGGCTTACCTACGAGCAGTACTTC
15	TRBV28	many	TRBJ1-5	TRBD1	CASSPGTGINQPQHF	TGTGCCAGCAGCCCCGGGACAGGGATCAATCAGCCCCAGCATTTT
14	TRBV6-1	few	TRBJ2-5	TRBD2	CASTPSGFQETQYF	TGTGCCAGCACGCCTAGCGGATTCCAAGAGACCCAGTACTTC
15	TRBV30	many	TRBJ2-5	-	CAWNRFAGKQETQYF	TGTGCCTGGAATAGGTTTGCGGGGAAACAAGAGACCCAGTACTTC
13	TRBV12-3/TRBV12-4	many	TRBJ2-7	-	CASSFSPAYEQYF	TGTGCCAGCAGTTTCTCTCCTGCGTACGAGCAGTACTTC
14	TRBV30	many	TRBJ1-5	-	CAWSGGTVGQPQHF	TGTGCCTGGAGTGGAGGCACCGTGGGGCAGCCCCAGCATTTT
17	TRBV20-1	-	TRBJ2-1	TRBD2	CSARDLWNSGRFNEQFF	TGCAGTGCTAGAGATCTTTGGAATAGCGGGAGGTTCAATGAGCAGTTCTTC
15	TRBV9	many	TRBJ1-1	-	CASSVAGQLNTEAFF	TGTGCCAGCAGCGTAGCTGGACAGCTGAACACTGAAGCTTTCTTT
16	TRBV7-9	many	TRBJ2-5	TRBD1	CASSIGTGMLSETQYF	TGTGCCAGCAGCATCGGGACAGGAATGCTTAGCGAGACCCAGTACTTC
18	TRBV12-3/TRBV12-4	many	TRBJ1-2	TRBD1	CASSPGTGDWVETIDYTF	TGTGCCAGCAGCCCCGGGACAGGGGATTGGGTAGAAACTATCGACTACACCTTC
15	TRBV6-1	many	TRBJ2-7	-	CASSEEDTPTYEQYF	TGTGCCAGCAGTGAAGAGGACACCCCTACCTACGAGCAGTACTTC
12	TRBV2	few	TRBJ1-2	-	CATLGGDYGYTF	TGTGCCACGCTTGGGGGGGACTATGGCTACACCTTC
15	TRBV7-2	many	TRBJ2-3	TRBD2	CASSLALADTDTQYF	TGTGCCAGCAGCTTAGCGCTAGCGGACACAGATACGCAGTATTTT
17	TRBV7-7	many	TRBJ1-6	-	CASSHLSWSEYNSPLHF	TGTGCTAGCAGCCACCTGAGCTGGTCCGAGTATAATTCACCCCTCCACTTT
17	TRBV27	few	TRBJ2-1	-	CASSPTYYRTQHNEQFF	TGTGCCAGCAGTCCAACCTACTACCGAACACAACACAATGAGCAGTTCTTC
12	TRBV20-1	many	TRBJ2-3	-	CSATASMNTQYF	TGCAGTGCTACGGCATCGATGAATACGCAGTATTTT
15	TRBV3-1	many	TRBJ1-1	-	CASSQDLSKNTEAFF	TGTGCCAGCAGCCAAGACTTAAGTAAAAACACTGAAGCTTTCTTT
15	TRBV27	many	TRBJ2-2	-	CASSKPPPLSGELFF	TGTGCCAGCAGTAAACCCCCTCCGTTGTCCGGGGAGCTGTTTTTT
15	TRBV4-2	-	TRBJ2-2	-	CASSQDVYFTGELFF	TGTGCCAGCAGCCAAGATGTCTATTTCACCGGGGAGCTGTTTTTT
15	TRBV5-1	many	TRBJ2-1	TRBD2	CASRSGRVANNEQFF	TGCGCCAGCAGGAGCGGGAGAGTAGCTAACAATGAGCAGTTCTTC
16	TRBV18	many	TRBJ1-5	-	CASSPFGINSNQPQHF	TGTGCCAGCTCACCATTCGGGATTAATAGCAATCAGCCCCAGCATTTT
15	TRBV27	-	TRBJ1-6	-	CASKFWGQGNSPLHF	TGTGCCAGCAAGTTTTGGGGGCAGGGGAATTCACCCCTCCACTTT
14	TRBV12-3/TRBV12-4	once	TRBJ2-5	-	CASSSRGAEETQYF	TGTGCCAGCAGTTCACGGGGTGCAGAGGAGACCCAGTACTTC
14	TRBV4-1	few	TRBJ2-7	-	CASSQDGTDYEQYF	TGCGCCAGCAGCCAAGATGGGACTGACTACGAGCAGTACTTC
16	TRBV6-6	many	TRBJ1-1	-	CASSYSMGQANTEAFF	TGTGCCAGCAGTTACTCGATGGGGCAGGCGAACACTGAAGCTTTCTTT
17	TRBV4-2	many	TRBJ2-7	TRBD2	CASSQGLAGGNSYEQYF	TGTGCCAGCAGCCAAGGACTAGCGGGAGGCAACTCCTACGAGCAGTACTTC
16	TRBV9	-	TRBJ2-1	TRBD2	CASSVGPAGGYNEQFF	TGTGCCAGCAGCGTAGGCCCAGCGGGAGGGTACAATGAGCAGTTCTTC
15	TRBV28	many	TRBJ2-5	-	CASSLTGGGWKTQYF	TGTGCCAGCAGTTTAACTGGCGGAGGGTGGAAGACCCAGTACTTC
12	TRBV6-1	many	TRBJ2-7	TRBD1	CATTGVHYEQYF	TGTGCCACGACAGGGGTCCACTACGAGCAGTACTTC
15	TRBV20-1	-	TRBJ1-5	TRBD1	CSAPDRGRSNRPQHF	TGCAGTGCCCCGGACAGGGGGCGTAGCAATCGGCCCCAGCATTTT
16	TRBV4-2	many	TRBJ1-2	-	CASSQDRLDNNYGYTF	TGTGCCAGCAGCCAAGATAGGTTGGACAATAACTATGGCTACACCTTC
15	TRBV10-3	many	TRBJ2-3	TRBD2	CAISHAGGGGDTQYF	TGTGCCATCAGCCACGCGGGAGGCGGTGGGGATACGCAGTATTTT
14	TRBV20-1	many	TRBJ2-7	TRBD2	CSARGLAGSYEQYF	TGCAGTGCTAGAGGACTAGCGGGGTCCTACGAGCAGTACTTC
18	TRBV28	many	TRBJ1-5	-	CASRKDSGWRYSNQPQHF	TGTGCCAGCAGGAAGGACAGTGGGTGGAGATATAGCAATCAGCCCCAGCATTTT
16	TRBV19	-	TRBJ2-1	-	CASSIRGSQTYNEQFF	TGTGCCAGTAGTATAAGGGGGAGTCAGACCTACAATGAGCAGTTCTTC
14	TRBV9	-	TRBJ1-1	-	CASSVASNNTEAFF	TGTGCCAGCAGCGTAGCTTCAAACAACACTGAAGCTTTCTTT
15	TRBV27	many	TRBJ2-2	-	CASSGRMLNTGELFF	TGTGCCAGCAGTGGACGAATGCTGAACACCGGGGAGCTGTTTTTT
12	TRBV14	-	TRBJ1-2	-	CASSQAPFGYTF	TGTGCCAGCAGCCAAGCCCCCTTTGGCTACACCTTC
15	TRBV7-2	-	TRBJ2-2	-	CASSLAQVTVGELFF	TGTGCCAGCAGCTTAGCGCAAGTGACAGTCGGGGAGCTGTTTTTT
13	TRBV25-1	few	TRBJ2-5	-	CASRRGFEETQYF	TGTGCCAGTAGGAGGGGGTTTGAAGAGACCCAGTACTTC
16	TRBV7-8	many	TRBJ2-1	-	CASSPRGGEVYNEQFF	TGTGCCAGCAGCCCAAGAGGGGGAGAGGTCTACAATGAGCAGTTCTTC
15	TRBV24-1	few	TRBJ2-2	-	CATSDQGTNTGELFF	TGTGCCACCAGTGATCAAGGGACGAACACCGGGGAGCTGTTTTTT
13	TRBV12-3/TRBV12-4	-	TRBJ1-4	-	CASSFWNNEKLFF	TGTGCCAGCAGTTTTTGGAATAATGAAAAACTGTTTTTT
13	TRBV28	many	TRBJ1-5	TRBD1	CASRTRGYQPQHF	TGTGCCAGCAGGACCAGGGGGTATCAGCCCCAGCATTTT
14	TRBV10-3	few	TRBJ1-1	TRBD1	CAINPGQGNTEAFF	TGTGCCATCAATCCGGGACAGGGAAACACTGAAGCTTTCTTT
17	TRBV11-2	many	TRBJ1-6	TRBD1	CASSFSGGASGGSPLHF	TGTGCCAGCAGCTTTTCAGGGGGCGCATCGGGTGGATCACCCCTCCACTTT